These 29 T cell receptor beta chains share one sample of origin, sequenced in a study of cytomegalovirus exposure and HLA in healthy donors. PCR amplification relied on 60 Vbeta primers (plus 13 Jbeta primers). The protocol was immunoSEQ multiplex PCR, while the TCRdb copy is restricted to in-frame clones and leaves out a portion. Here the sample spans fewer than 200,000 clones, over 80% being singletons. What was sequenced was PBMCs. The receptors stem from a girl aged 5-17 years in good health and CMV-seropositive.

V and J are TRBV30 and TRBJ1-6; D is ambiguous. Trimming left V 0 bases short and J 19 bases short, with 22 bases between. CDR3 length: 14 amino acids. Germline CDR1 reads GTSNPN; CDR2 reads SVGIG (reference sequence). The CDR3 DNA reads as TGTGCCTGGAGTGTACTCCGTGGCAGGCCCTCTTTGCACTTT. Translating it yields CAWSVLRGRPSLHF.

This clone has more than one count but fewer than ten. This CDR3 reads CASSNRNDYGYTF. The CDR3 DNA follows: TGCGCCAGCAGTAACAGGAACGACTATGGCTACACCTTC. The chain carries TRBV10-1 and TRBJ1-2; D possibly corresponds to TRBD1 (5 bases). The germline CDR1 and CDR2 sequences are WNHNN and SYGVQD (reference sequence). V dropped 5 bases and J dropped 3 bases, with 10 bases sitting between them. This CDR3 contains 13 residues.

This rearrangement joins TRBV5-1 to TRBJ2-1, with D possibly TRBD2 on 6 matching bases. There are 16 residues in the CDR3. Germline CDR1 and CDR2: SGHRS and YFSETQ. V was trimmed by 2 bases and J by 0 bases, leaving 12 bases between them. The DNA of the CDR3 is TGCGCCAGCAGCTTAAGTGGGAGGAACTCCTACAATGAGCAGTTCTTC. It translates to CASSLSGRNSYNEQFF.

This chain connects TRBV4-3 to TRBJ1-1, with unresolved D. Germline CDR1 is LGHNA and CDR2 is YSLEER. Between the trimmed V and J ends, which lost 0 bases and 6 bases, there was a span of 11 bases. The CDR3 spans 14 residues. CDR3 amino acids: CASSQDWGGPEAFF. CDR3 in DNA: TGCGCCAGCAGCCAAGATTGGGGAGGGCCTGAAGCTTTCTTT.

The CDR3 DNA follows: TGTGCCAGCAGTAAGTTTGCAGGGACAAATCAGCCCCAGCATTTT. Protein product: CASSKFAGTNQPQHF. The chain couples TRBV27 to TRBJ1-5; D might be TRBD1 (6 bases). The CDR3 length is 15 residues. Trimming took off 5 bases at V and 4 bases at J, with 15 bases between the two ends. Germline V lookup: CDR1 MNHEY, CDR2 SMNVEV (reference sequence).

The DNA of the CDR3 is TGCGCCAGCAGCTTGGGGGGGCCTTTTGGAAACACCATATATTTT. This codes for CASSLGGPFGNTIYF. The rearrangement joins TRBV5-1 to TRBJ1-3, with a possible D match to TRBD1 (6 bases). From germline, CDR1 is SGHRS and CDR2 YFSETQ. Deletions cut 0 bases from V and 3 bases from J, with 10 bases between. The CDR3 has 15 amino acids.

The genes are TRBV28 and TRBJ1-4; 8 bases line up with TRBD1. V shed 6 bases, J shed 6 bases, and the junction held 0 bases outside the gene matches. The CDR3 contains 12 residues. CDR1 and CDR2 from the germline V gene are MDHEN and SYDVKM. In DNA form, the CDR3 reads TGTGCCAGCAGGACAGGGGATGAAAAACTGTTTTTT. This gives the protein CASRTGDEKLFF.

The V call is TRBV28, the J call TRBJ1-5; TRBD1 might be the D (6 bases). V was trimmed by 5 bases and J by 6 bases, leaving 17 bases between them. The V gene's germline CDR1 is MDHEN and CDR2 SYDVKM. The CDR3 runs 15 residues. The chain's CDR3 is CASSTEQGQGQPQHF. DNA for the CDR3: TGTGCCAGCAGTACCGAACAGGGTCAGGGTCAGCCCCAGCATTTT.

This sequence joins TRBV9 and TRBJ2-3; TRBD2 is a possible D gene (5 bases). Per germline, CDR1 SGDLS and CDR2 YYNGEE. This CDR3 comprises 14 residues. The germline V and J ends were trimmed by 4 bases and 4 bases, with 13 bases remaining between them. In DNA form, the CDR3 reads TGTGCCAGCAGCCCCCAGACTACATCAGATACGCAGTATTTT. Translated: CASSPQTTSDTQYF.

This chain links TRBV4-3 with TRBJ2-1, with D perhaps matching TRBD2 (6 bases). V lost 3 bases and J lost 8, with 20 bases in between. The CDR3 consists of 16 residues. Germline assignment: CDR1 LGHNA and CDR2 YSLEER. CDR3 DNA: TGCGCCAGCAGCCAGGGTGGTAAGCGGGCAAAGGATGAGCAGTTCTTC. Encoded protein: CASSQGGKRAKDEQFF.

The chain recombines TRBV4-1 with TRBJ2-3; no definite D call. The CDR3 length is 14 residues. V was clipped by 0 bases and J by 0 bases, with 4 bases between them. Germline CDR1 reads MGHRA; CDR2 reads YSYEKL. CDR3 amino acids: CASSQEHSTDTQYF. In DNA, the CDR3 is TGCGCCAGCAGCCAAGAACATAGCACAGATACGCAGTATTTT.

J is TRBJ2-3 and V is TRBV6-4; D call uncertain. Germline loops: CDR1 MRHNA, CDR2 SNTAGT. This CDR3 contains 14 residues. With 2 bases removed from V and 0 bases from J, the gap between germline ends came to 6 bases. Written as DNA, the CDR3 is TGTGCCAGCAGTGACAGAGCTAGCACAGATACGCAGTATTTT. Encoded protein: CASSDRASTDTQYF.

CDR3 sequence: CASSLYQTTNTEAFF. CDR3 in DNA: TGTGCCAGCAGTTTATATCAGACAACGAACACTGAAGCTTTCTTT. The V and J genes are TRBV27 and TRBJ1-1, with D unresolved. The CDR3 extends over 15 amino acids. With 1 base removed from V and 1 base from J, the gap between germline ends came to 10 bases. Germline assignment: CDR1 MNHEY and CDR2 SMNVEV (reference sequence).

V usage is TRBV28 and J usage is TRBJ2-7; perhaps TRBD2 as D (6 bases). Trimming left V 8 bases short and J 4 bases short, with 21 bases between. CDR1 and CDR2 from the germline V gene are MDHEN and SYDVKM. CDR3 length equals 15 residues. CDR3 DNA: TGTGCCAGCGCGTCGGGGGAAGGGCGTTTGTACGAGCAGTACTTC. Encoded protein: CASASGEGRLYEQYF.

This clone came up once. This chain uses TRBV27 with TRBJ1-2, with 12 nucleotides matching TRBD1. In germline, CDR1 is MNHEY, CDR2 SMNVEV (reference sequence). The CDR3 consists of 15 residues. V lost 4 bases and J lost 5; bases outside the gene matches: 5. The CDR3 DNA reads as TGTGCCAGCAGTTCGGGACAGGGGGCGAGGTATGGCTACACCTTC. Residues: CASSSGQGARYGYTF.

Only one count was recorded for this clone. The chain has TRBV7-8 and TRBJ2-3, with TRBD1 matching 7 bases. Germline values: CDR1 SGHVS, CDR2 FQNEAQ. The CDR3 has 14 amino acids. V trimming: 5 bases; J trimming: 6 bases; junction bases outside the gene matches: 8. The chain's CDR3 is CASSRRQGPDTQYF. The CDR3 coding sequence is TGTGCCAGCAGCCGTAGACAGGGCCCCGATACGCAGTATTTT.

V gene TRBV30 combines with J gene TRBJ1-1; weak D call: TRBD1 (5 bases). This CDR3 region has 14 residues. Germline loops: CDR1 GTSNPN, CDR2 SVGIG (reference sequence). V was cut by 1 base and J by 5 bases, with 14 bases left in between. The CDR3 DNA is TGTGCCTGGAGTGGGGGCAGGGAGGCAACTGAAGCTTTCTTT. Encoded protein: CAWSGGREATEAFF.

This clone was detected only a few times. V usage is TRBV14 and J usage is TRBJ2-5, with 7 bases aligning to TRBD2. CDR1 is SGHDN, CDR2 FVKESK, per germline. CDR3 size: 16 residues. After removal of 1 base from V and 2 bases from J, the junction contained 7 bases not matched to a gene. The CDR3 DNA follows: TGTGCCAGCAGCCAAGGTGTAACGGGGGGACAAGAGACCCAGTACTTC. It is translated as CASSQGVTGGQETQYF.

The chain uses TRBV27 and TRBJ1-1, with D tentatively TRBD1 (6 bases). The V gene's germline CDR1 is MNHEY and CDR2 SMNVEV (reference sequence). The CDR3 consists of 12 residues. V was cut by 5 bases and J by 7 bases, with 11 bases left in between. Here the CDR3 DNA reads TGTGCCAGCAGTCAGGGGACAAGTGAAGCTTTCTTT. Translated: CASSQGTSEAFF.

The CDR3 region is CASSFNRGNEKLFF. CDR3 DNA: TGTGCCAGCAGTTTTAACAGGGGGAATGAAAAACTGTTTTTT. The chain has TRBV2 and TRBJ1-4; 8 bases fit TRBD1. The CDR3 covers 14 residues. CDR1 is SNHLY, CDR2 FYNNEI, per germline. V trimming: 5 bases; J trimming: 5 bases; junction bases outside the gene matches: 4. Variable domain in full (rest from reference TRBV2 and TRBJ1-4): EPEVTQTPSHQVTQMGQEVILRCVPISNHLYFYWYRQILGQKVEFLVSFYNNEISEKSEIFDDQFSVERPDGSNFTLKIRSTKLEDSAMYFCASSFNRGNEKLFFGSGTQLSVL.

Only one count was recorded for this clone. The chain uses TRBV5-1 and TRBJ1-1; 8 nucleotides align to TRBD1. The germline CDR1 and CDR2 sequences are SGHRS and YFSETQ. V shed 2 bases, J shed 6 bases, and the junction held 12 bases outside the gene matches. This CDR3 is 16 amino acids long. This chain's CDR3 is CASSFLYPGGESEAFF. CDR3 sequence (DNA): TGCGCCAGCAGCTTCTTGTACCCAGGGGGCGAGTCTGAAGCTTTCTTT.

The rearrangement joins TRBV5-6 to TRBJ2-5, with D perhaps matching TRBD2 (5 bases). This CDR3 has 14 amino acids. V gave up 6 bases and J gave up 5 bases, with 17 bases separating them. Germline assignment: CDR1 SGHDT and CDR2 YYEEEE. The CDR3 DNA reads as TGTGCCAGCACCGTGATGACCGGGGTGGAGACCCAGTACTTC. Translating gives CASTVMTGVETQYF.

The chain couples TRBV4-1 to TRBJ2-7, with D tentatively TRBD2 (5 bases). The germline CDR1 and CDR2 sequences are MGHRA and YSYEKL. V was clipped by 5 bases and J by 0 bases, with 11 bases between them. The CDR3 spans 14 residues. CDR3 protein: CASSSPGISYEQYF. In DNA form, the CDR3 reads TGCGCCAGCAGCAGCCCGGGGATCTCCTACGAGCAGTACTTC.

The V call is TRBV9, the J call TRBJ2-6; TRBD2 aligns across 7 bases. With 0 bases clipped from V and 0 bases from J, the junction kept 12 bases outside the gene matches. Germline-derived CDR1 and CDR2 are SGDLS and YYNGEE. This CDR3 has 20 residues. DNA for the CDR3: TGTGCCAGCAGCGTAGAGTGGGGAGGGCAGGCGTCCTCTGGGGCCAACGTCCTGACTTTC. This codes for CASSVEWGGQASSGANVLTF.

V and J are TRBV6-5 and TRBJ2-7; 9 nucleotides line up with TRBD1. The CDR3 length is 15 residues. In germline, CDR1 is MNHEY, CDR2 SVGAGI. The V gene end was trimmed by 2 bases and the J gene end by 2 bases; junction bases not matched to a gene: 4. The CDR3 loop is CASSYGTGKTYEQYF. The CDR3 DNA reads as TGTGCCAGCAGTTACGGGACAGGGAAAACCTACGAGCAGTACTTC.

V usage is TRBV5-8 and J usage is TRBJ1-1, with unresolved D. Trimming removed 3 bases from V and 0 bases from J, with 9 bases in between. This CDR3 has 14 residues. Germline V lookup: CDR1 SGHTS, CDR2 YDEGEE. This chain's CDR3 is CASSSNRMNTEAFF. CDR3 coding DNA: TGTGCCAGCAGCTCAAATAGAATGAACACTGAAGCTTTCTTT.

The chain uses TRBV10-1 and TRBJ1-5, with D possibly TRBD1 on 5 matching bases. This CDR3 comprises 15 residues. The germline CDR1 and CDR2 sequences are WNHNN and SYGVQD (reference sequence). The ends were cut back, 6 bases at V and 4 bases at J, with 16 bases in the middle. CDR3 protein: CASRTTGYKNQPQHF. DNA for the CDR3: TGCGCCAGCAGGACCACAGGTTACAAAAATCAGCCCCAGCATTTT.

The gene calls are TRBV5-1 and TRBJ1-1; TRBD1 agrees at 11 bases. V was pared by 6 bases and J by 0 bases, with 10 bases of the junction left unmatched. Germline values: CDR1 SGHRS, CDR2 YFSETQ. This CDR3 region has 17 residues. In DNA form, the CDR3 reads TGCGCCAGCAACTCCGGACAGGGGGCAGGTTTGAACACTGAAGCTTTCTTT. It is translated as CASNSGQGAGLNTEAFF.

This chain links TRBV28 with TRBJ2-2; 7 bases align to TRBD1. CDR3 length equals 14 residues. The junction had 7 bases not matched to a gene; V was cut back by 5 bases and J by 7 bases. Looked up from germline, CDR1 is MDHEN and CDR2 is SYDVKM. The CDR3 sequence: CASSLIQGSGELFF. As DNA, the CDR3 is TGTGCCAGCAGTCTCATACAGGGGAGCGGGGAGCTGTTTTTT.